This TCR beta chain stems from a study of blood T cell repertoires in COVID-19. For the study at large: In each case, the material was cDNA or gDNA derived from T cells, B-cell-depleted T cells, or PBMCs.

The trim removed 2 bases at V and 7 bases at J, leaving 13 bases unmatched. This CDR3 is 16 amino acids long. Germline assignment: CDR1 SGHTA and CDR2 FQGTGA. Per the authors' pipeline: The assay estimated nucleated cells by amplifying reference gene primers. The table came from immunoSEQ multiplex PCR; TCRdb's copy has only in-frame clones and leaves some out. V and J calls and clone size are given by that table; D and trimming were obtained from the DNA. The sample shows 100,000 to 150,000 clones, 84% of them seen only once. The TCR originated in a woman aged 25 to 39 who had recovered from COVID-19. The chain links TRBV7-3 to TRBJ1-2; 7 bases are a match to TRBD1. The sequenced material came from peripheral blood. The CDR3 protein is CASSLSKPTGEAGYTF. CDR3 DNA sequence: TGTGCCAGCAGCTTATCTAAACCCACAGGGGAGGCTGGCTACACCTTC.